This TCR beta chain is from a study of shared clonotypes between healthy human individuals (dated by TCRdb to the early 2020s). In terms of the full investigation: The cohort comprised two women and a few men aged 18 to 49 years. To increase sequencing depth and limit assay-specific biases, different laboratories used diverse techniques to prepare libraries and sequence TCR repertoires. Blood TCR repertoires of several healthy adults were deeply sequenced to estimate repertoire size and the extent of clonotype sharing between individuals. Leukapheresis yielded between about 0.9 and 10 billion PBMCs per donor. Broad study findings and their caveats: Only blood was sampled, and tissue TCR repertoires likely differ from those in blood. Because the study included a small number of donors, the genetic and exposure-history diversity represented was limited. Pairwise subsampling indicated that sequencing depth was expected to affect the degree of clonotype sharing among donors.

CDR3 length: 17 amino acids, cysteine to phenylalanine. The CDR3 DNA has 51 bases and is translated from base 1. V is shortened by 1 base, J by 5 bases, and the region joining them spans 18 bases. Looking up the germline V gene yields CDR1 MGHRA and CDR2 YSYEKL. Using the deep immunoSEQ assay, TCR CDR3 regions were amplified from genomic DNA by multiplex PCR. For each cell subset, the extracted genomic DNA was distributed evenly across all wells of several immunoSEQ 96-well plates, and each plate served as one replicate. For unsorted PBMC, 300 ng genomic DNA, equal to about 29,000 T cell genomes, was loaded into each replicate PCR. Genomic DNA from unsorted PBMC was sequenced over ten immunoSEQ deep assay plates. Purified libraries were measured with a Qubit 3.0 fluorometer, size-checked on a Bioanalyzer 2100, and measured again with the KAPA Library Quantification kit. A separate single-read 150-cycle Illumina NextSeq 550 flow cell was used to sequence each immunoSEQ 96-well plate. The authors' analysis ran thus. Because the immunoSEQ output included only junctional sequences and no quality scores, the filtering could not be the same as the filtering used for full-length reads. Sequences were annotated with PyIR, a Python wrapper for IgBLAST v1.9, and V/J genes and CDR3 were assigned using IMGT germline references. Reads with weak V/J assignments (E-value above 1e-6), missing CDR3, stop codons, out-of-frame junctions, or ambiguous translated residues were removed. A V3J clonotype was defined by an identical inferred V gene, J gene, and CDR3 amino acid sequence. To compute the percentage overlap between repertoires, the number of shared unique clonotypes was divided by the size of the smaller repertoire. RTK rarefaction, the Chao1 estimator, and Recon v2.1 estimates of unobserved clonotypes were used to assess repertoire richness. Drawn from immuneACCESS, this table holds only the in-frame rearrangements with V and J called that TCRdb kept. Clones are partly lost; checked studies trace under half to an unresolved V gene and leave the rest unexplained. The V and J calls and clone size are taken from that table; D and trimming were inferred from the DNA. In all, the sample holds approximately 500,000 clones, and roughly 80% of those were seen once. The ten largest clones capture roughly an eighth of the sample.

Note on this clone: This clone's antigen is unknown. Base qualities are not at hand, and no much larger clone is one base apart.

Donors were healthy HIV-negative adults with no recently reported acute infections or vaccinations. All donors were Caucasian adults living in Nashville, Tennessee, USA. In the unsorted samples, tens of millions of PBMCs were counted, and genomic DNA was extracted using the QIAamp DNA Blood Mini kit. Blood was obtained by leukapheresis, after which PBMCs were separated by Ficoll-Histopaque density gradient centrifugation and cryopreserved in liquid nitrogen vapor phase. The source is a woman in her forties in good health. Some clones in this sample may be carry-over from other donors' samples. In this chain, TRBV4-1 is recombined with TRBJ2-1, and TRBD2 may be the D gene, going by 5 matching bases. Sequences were obtained from PBMCs. The CDR3 reads as follows: CASSQVTRPVINNEQFF. The DNA is as follows: TGCGCCAGCAGCCAAGTCACTAGACCGGTTATAAACAATGAGCAGTTCTTC.